The 31 T cell receptor beta chains given below trace back to one sample, sequenced in a study of post-analysis software for immune sequencing data. Findings of the study overall: Controls showed lower frequencies than patients for several TRBV segments, and TRBV5-6, TRBV5-1 and TRBV20-1 were among these.

For these TCRs, the target antigens are not known. Researchers reported that TCR beta cDNA libraries carried unique molecular identifiers. Using its own MiXCR run on the PCR reads, TCRdb lists one record per CDR3 protein. This repertoire shows fewer than 850,000 distinct CDR3 sequences, about 32% found once; its top ten account for approximately 0.55%. Sample: blood. Receptor source: a girl aged 5-17 years with multiple sclerosis.

In this sample, this clonotype turned up a few times. The V call is TRBV6-5, the J call TRBJ2-7; 7 bases fit TRBD1. J lost 3 bases, V lost 5 bases, and 7 bases had no gene match. This CDR3 has 14 amino acids. CDR1 and CDR2 (germline): MNHEY, SVGAGI. In DNA form, the CDR3 reads TGTGCCAGCAGTCGCGACAGGGTAAACTACGAGCAGTACTTC. Amino acid sequence: CASSRDRVNYEQYF.

As regards this clonotype: Relative to the germline gene, one junction end is altered; a read error may explain this. V gene TRBV29-1 combines with J gene TRBJ1-5; D not certain. Germline V gene lookup returns CDR1 SQVTM and CDR2 ANQGSEA. The CDR3 extends over 13 amino acids. The CDR3 region is CSVAGGSNPPQHF. For the CDR3, the DNA is TGCAGCGTGGCAGGAGGTAGCAATCCGCCCCAGCATTTT.

The rearrangement links TRBV21-1 to TRBJ1-1; whether TRBD1, the table's D call, matches the DNA was not checked. TRBV21-1 is noted as a pseudogene. The CDR3 sequence is 18 residues long. CDR3 in DNA: TGTGCCAGCAGCGCTCCCGGGACAGGGGGCTTAGCGAACACTGAAGCTTTCTTT. This encodes CASSAPGTGGLANTEAFF.

In this sample, this clonotype turned up a few times. V and J are TRBV5-1 and TRBJ2-3; D remains ambiguous. The V gene's germline CDR1 is SGHRS and CDR2 YFSETQ. The CDR3 covers 17 residues. Between the trimmed V and J ends, which lost 0 bases and 1 base, there was a span of 15 bases. The CDR3 coding sequence is TGCGCCAGCAGCTTGGCCCCCCTAAGAACTCGCACAGATACGCAGTATTTT. Its translation: CASSLAPLRTRTDTQYF.

V gene TRBV2 combines with J gene TRBJ2-1; possibly TRBD1 for D (6 bases). Per the germline V gene, CDR1 is SNHLY and CDR2 is FYNNEI. The CDR3 has 13 amino acids. Trimming cost V 4 bases and J 6 bases, with 10 bases left between them. DNA for the CDR3: TGTGCCAGCAGTGGGGGGCGCCCCAATGAGCAGTTCTTC. Its protein is CASSGGRPNEQFF.

The chain carries TRBV3-1 and TRBJ2-3; TRBD2 aligns across 12 bases. Germline CDR1 reads LGHDT; CDR2 reads YNNKEL (reference sequence). The CDR3 consists of 15 residues. With V trimmed by 4 bases and J by 2 bases, 1 base remained unmatched. The CDR3 bases are TGTGCCAGCAGCCCTAGCGGGGGGGTCACAGATACGCAGTATTTT. Encoded protein: CASSPSGGVTDTQYF.

The genes are TRBV12-3 or TRBV12-4 and TRBJ2-7; TRBD2 matches at 10 bases. Judging by the DNA end, TRBJ2-5 fits better; the J call may be wrong. The length of the CDR3 is 16 residues. The CDR3 loop reads CASSSRAGGSGETQYF. DNA of the CDR3: TGTGCCAGCAGTTCACGAGCGGGGGGGTCGGGAGAGACCCAGTACTTC.

This clonotype was observed a few times. The rearrangement joins TRBV4-3 to TRBJ2-1; D call uncertain. CDR3 length: 16 residues. V lost 0 bases to trimming and J lost 7 bases, with 16 bases between them. CDR1 is LGHNA, CDR2 YSLEER, per germline. CDR3 sequence (DNA): TGCGCCAGCAGCCAAGATCGGCGCAAAATAGGTAATGAGCAGTTCTTC. Protein: CASSQDRRKIGNEQFF.

The genes are TRBV7-9 and TRBJ1-2, with 8 bases lining up with TRBD1. In germline, CDR1 is SEHNR, CDR2 FQNEAQ (reference sequence). The CDR3 consists of 17 residues. V shed 7 bases and J 3 bases; nucleotides not matched to a gene: 16. CDR3 nucleotide sequence: TGTGCCAGCACGCTCGATCGGACAGGGAATCAGGACTATGGCTACACCTTC. Its protein product is CASTLDRTGNQDYGYTF.

This clonotype was seen a single time. The chain joins TRBV6-2 or TRBV6-3 to TRBJ2-7, with a weak D call TRBD1 (6 bases). V was shortened by 6 bases and J by 3 bases, with 18 bases between the two germline ends. Germline CDR1 MNHEY, CDR2 SVGEGT. The CDR3 runs to 15 residues. In DNA, the CDR3 is TGTGCCAGCAGATCCTTAGACAGGCTGAGCTACGAGCAGTACTTC. Its protein is CASRSLDRLSYEQYF.

At least ten counts were recorded for this clonotype. This chain connects TRBV24-1 to TRBJ1-2; 10 nucleotides agree with TRBD1. Germline assignment: CDR1 KGHDR and CDR2 SFDVKD. The V and J ends lost 5 bases and 4 bases, in that order; junction bases with no gene match: 15. The CDR3 runs 18 residues. CDR3 nucleotides: TGTGCCACCAGTGGAACCTCCGGGACAGGGGATTCTTCCTATGGCTACACCTTC. This encodes CATSGTSGTGDSSYGYTF.

This clonotype was seen a few times. The V call is TRBV3-1, the J call TRBJ2-7; D gene unclear. This CDR3 is 14 amino acids long. CDR1 is LGHDT, CDR2 YNNKEL, per germline (reference sequence). V was clipped by 0 bases and J by 7 bases, with 13 bases between them. The CDR3 coding sequence is TGTGCCAGCAGCCAAGATGCAGGCCTCCGTGAGCAGTACTTC. Translation gives CASSQDAGLREQYF.

A few counts support this clonotype. V and J are TRBV7-2 and TRBJ1-5; the D gene is possibly TRBD1 (5 bases). The germline CDR1 and CDR2 sequences are SGHTA and FQGNSA. This CDR3 is 14 amino acids long. Trimming left V 1 base short and J 5 bases short, with 9 bases between. In DNA form, the CDR3 reads TGTGCCAGCAGCTTAGGACGGGGGGATCAGCCCCAGCATTTT. Translation gives CASSLGRGDQPQHF.

The genes are TRBV5-6 and TRBJ2-1; D call uncertain. Trimming removed 4 bases at V and 0 bases at J, with 11 bases between. Germline V gene data show CDR1 as SGHDT and CDR2 as YYEEEE. This CDR3 has 15 residues. This CDR3 is CASSEQGISYNEQFF. CDR3 nucleotide sequence: TGTGCCAGCAGCGAGCAAGGGATCTCCTACAATGAGCAGTTCTTC. Complete variable domain (other parts from reference TRBV5-6 and TRBJ2-1): DAGVTQSPTHLIKTRGQQVTLRCSPKSGHDTVSWYQQALGQGPQFIFQYYEEEERQRGNFPDRFSGHQFPNYSSELNVNALLLGDSALYLCASSEQGISYNEQFFGPGTRLTVL.

This clonotype has just a few counts. This chain uses TRBV20-1 with TRBJ2-1; TRBD1 aligns across 7 bases. The CDR3 has 15 amino acids. V trimming: 5 bases; J trimming: 5 bases; junction bases outside the gene matches: 12. Germline CDR1 DFQATT, CDR2 SNEGSKA (reference sequence). The CDR3 sequence is CSAETLGTVDNEQFF. The CDR3 nucleotides are TGCAGTGCTGAGACCCTTGGGACAGTCGACAATGAGCAGTTCTTC.

This clonotype has just a few counts. The V gene is TRBV7-2, the J gene TRBJ2-5; unclear D gene. V lost 0 bases to trimming and J lost 11 bases, with 13 bases between them. Germline V CDR1 and CDR2: SGHTA, FQGNSA. The CDR3 is 13 residues long. The CDR3 loop is CASSLAPAPVQYF. In nucleotides, the CDR3 is TGTGCCAGCAGCTTAGCCCCCGCCCCAGTGCAGTACTTC.

This clonotype was detected a few times. The chain joins TRBV6-2 or TRBV6-3 to TRBJ1-1; possibly TRBD1 for D (6 bases). Germline V gives CDR1 MNHEY, CDR2 SVGEGT. The CDR3 totals 14 residues. V lost 5 bases and J 4 bases, leaving 14 bases between the germline ends. The CDR3 spells CASSEHTGPTEAFF. DNA of the CDR3: TGTGCCAGCAGTGAACACACAGGGCCCACTGAAGCTTTCTTT.

The gene calls are TRBV10-3 and TRBJ2-1; the match to TRBD1 covers 11 bases. The V and J ends lost 6 bases and 4 bases, in that order; junction bases with no gene match: 17. CDR3 length equals 19 residues. Per the germline V gene, CDR1 is ENHRY and CDR2 is SYGVKD. The CDR3 protein is CAIRRTGGAGGGVYNEQFF. The DNA for the CDR3 is TGTGCCATCAGGAGGACAGGGGGCGCCGGCGGGGGGGTTTACAATGAGCAGTTCTTC.

This clonotype came up many times. The chain links TRBV6-2 or TRBV6-3 to TRBJ2-7, with 7 bases matching TRBD1. This CDR3 contains 15 residues. The germline gives CDR1 MNHEY, CDR2 SVGEGT. V lost 2 bases to trimming and J lost 5 bases; unmatched junction nucleotides: 9. CDR3 DNA: TGTGCCAGCAGTTACGTCCCGGGACAGAGGAACGAGCAGTACTTC. Translated, it gives CASSYVPGQRNEQYF.

This clonotype was observed at least ten times. The CDR3 bases are TGTGCCACCAGCTCGGGACAGGGGACAACCTACGAGCAGTACTTC. This gives the protein CATSSGQGTTYEQYF. The chain uses TRBV15 and TRBJ2-7, with TRBD1 matching over 10 bases. Germline V CDR1 and CDR2: LNHNV, YYDKDF (reference sequence). V was clipped by 5 bases and J by 2 bases; unmatched bases: 6. This CDR3 is 15 amino acids long.

As concerns this clonotype: A junction end diverges from the germline sequence, so it may reflect a read error. The rearrangement joins TRBV18 to TRBJ1-4; 9 bases align to TRBD1. Germline V gene data show CDR1 as KGHSH and CDR2 as LQKENI. This CDR3 is 16 amino acids long. The CDR3 region is CASSAPPGQGREKLFF. The CDR3 DNA sequence: TGTGCCAGCTCAGCACCCCCGGGACAGGGACGTGAAAAACTGTTTTTT.

The chain joins TRBV6-2 or TRBV6-3 to TRBJ2-4; possible D gene TRBD1, 6 bases. The end of the DNA aligns better with TRBJ2-7, so the J call may be wrong. In germline, CDR1 is MNHEY, CDR2 SVGEGT. The CDR3 loop spans 14 amino acids. Here the CDR3 reads CASSDSQGTNEQYF. The CDR3 nucleotides read TGTGCCAGCAGTGACAGCCAGGGGACAAACGAGCAGTACTTC.

This clonotype turned up a few times. The chain joins TRBV7-9 to TRBJ1-1, with 9 bases matching TRBD1. Germline V gene sequence: CDR1 SEHNR, CDR2 FQNEAQ (reference sequence). This CDR3 comprises 16 residues. V shed 1 base, J shed 1 base, and the junction held 4 bases outside the gene matches. The DNA for the CDR3 is TGTGCCAGCAGCTTAGTGGGGACAGGGAAGAACACTGAAGCTTTCTTT. The encoded protein is CASSLVGTGKNTEAFF. The whole variable domain, remainder taken from reference TRBV7-9 and TRBJ1-1, is DTGVSQNPRHKITKRGQNVTFRCDPISEHNRLYWYRQTLGQGPEFLTYFQNEAQLEKSRLLSDRFSAERPKGSFSTLEIQRTEQGDSAMYLCASSLVGTGKNTEAFFGQGTRLTVV.

This clonotype was seen only a few times. J is TRBJ2-1 and V is TRBV19; the match to TRBD2 covers 14 bases. The CDR3 extends over 22 amino acids. The trim removed 7 bases at V and 2 bases at J, leaving 22 bases unmatched. Germline V gives CDR1 LNHDA, CDR2 SQIVND (reference sequence). The CDR3 nucleotides read TGTGCCAGTACCTCGACCCCATTGGTCGGACTAGCGGGAGGCCAAACCTACAATGAGCAGTTCTTC. Protein: CASTSTPLVGLAGGQTYNEQFF.

This sequence joins TRBV7-2 and TRBJ2-7; 7 bases are shared with TRBD2. CDR3 size: 15 residues. Germline V lookup: CDR1 SGHTA, CDR2 FQGNSA. Germline trimming cut 1 base from V and 2 bases from J; bases unmatched to any gene: 5. The CDR3 bases are TGTGCCAGCAGCTTAGTAGCGGGTTCGCCCTACGAGCAGTACTTC. Translating it yields CASSLVAGSPYEQYF.

The chain links TRBV10-3 to TRBJ2-1, with 8 bases fitting TRBD2. CDR3 length: 14 residues. The V and J ends lost 6 bases and 5 bases, in that order; junction bases with no gene match: 6. Germline assignment: CDR1 ENHRY and CDR2 SYGVKD. CDR3 in amino acids: CAIRVAGSDNEQFF. The CDR3 DNA follows: TGTGCCATCAGGGTAGCGGGAAGCGACAATGAGCAGTTCTTC.

This clonotype was counted only a few times. This chain links TRBV6-1 with TRBJ1-1; possible D gene TRBD1, 5 bases. CDR3 size: 13 residues. Germline-derived CDR1 and CDR2 are MNHNS and SASEGT. Trimming took off 7 bases at V and 2 bases at J, with 11 bases between the two ends. The CDR3 nucleotides are TGTGCCAGCACCAGACAGCGAAACACTGAAGCTTTCTTT. Protein: CASTRQRNTEAFF.

The chain combines TRBV20-1 with TRBJ2-1, with D perhaps TRBD1 (6 bases). V gave up 0 bases and J gave up 3 bases, with 9 bases separating them. Germline V gene sequence: CDR1 DFQATT, CDR2 SNEGSKA (reference sequence). The CDR3 has 14 residues. CDR3 amino acids: CSARDWTDYNEQFF. For the CDR3, the DNA is TGCAGTGCTAGAGACTGGACAGACTACAATGAGCAGTTCTTC.

The chain couples TRBV27 to TRBJ2-3, with a weak D call TRBD2 (6 bases). CDR1 is MNHEY and CDR2 is SMNVEV in the germline V gene (reference sequence). The CDR3 consists of 16 residues. Trimming left V 8 bases short and J 0 bases short, with 18 bases between. Here the CDR3 DNA reads TGTGCCAGCGGGGAGGCGGACACTCCTAGCACAGATACGCAGTATTTT. It yields the protein CASGEADTPSTDTQYF.

The genes are TRBV28 and TRBJ2-7; TRBD2 is a possible D gene (5 bases). The V and J ends lost 6 bases and 6 bases respectively, with 15 bases between them. Germline V gene lookup returns CDR1 MDHEN and CDR2 SYDVKM. The CDR3 runs 13 residues. Here the CDR3 reads CASRPSGVREQYF. The DNA of the CDR3 is TGTGCCAGCAGGCCCAGCGGTGTACGCGAGCAGTACTTC.

The J gene is TRBJ1-5, the V gene TRBV18; D may be TRBD1 (5 bases). Germline assignment: CDR1 KGHSH and CDR2 LQKENI. Trimming took off 2 bases at V and 1 base at J, with 6 bases between the two ends. There are 14 residues in the CDR3. Written as DNA, the CDR3 is TGTGCCAGCTCACCAGGGGACAGCAATCAGCCCCAGCATTTT. Translation: CASSPGDSNQPQHF.